Presented here are 26 T cell receptor beta chains from one specimen sequenced in a study of T cell responses to AZD1222 COVID-19 vaccine. The assay was immunoSEQ multiplex PCR, and TCRdb's table has in-frame clones only and misses some. The sample consists of around 130,000 clones, roughly 92% of them appearing once. Sequenced here: peripheral blood, sampled on day 0 of AZD1222 vaccination. These receptors were obtained from an adult in good health.

This sequence joins TRBV3-1 (or the pseudogene TRBV3-2) and TRBJ1-1; D is unclear. The length of the CDR3 is 15 residues. Germline assignment: CDR1 LGHDT and CDR2 YNNKEL (reference sequence). The ends were cut back, 3 bases at V and 1 base at J, with 12 bases in the middle. CDR3 sequence (DNA): TGTGCCAGCAGCCACGGTAGGATGGGGAACACTGAAGCTTTCTTT. Its protein product is CASSHGRMGNTEAFF.

This chain uses TRBV28 with TRBJ2-2; 8 nucleotides align to TRBD2. The germline V gene has CDR1 MDHEN and CDR2 SYDVKM. Trimming at V came to 6 bases and at J to 4 bases, leaving 16 bases not matched to a gene. This CDR3 has 18 residues. As DNA, the CDR3 is TGTGCCAGCAGCCGTTCACAGGCGGGACTAGGGAGCACCGGGGAGCTGTTTTTT. Translated, it gives CASSRSQAGLGSTGELFF.

This clone has a single count. The J gene is TRBJ1-3, the V gene TRBV6-5; TRBD1 might be the D (5 bases). Germline assignment: CDR1 MNHEY and CDR2 SVGAGI. Trimming removed 2 bases at V and 4 bases at J, with 15 bases between. This CDR3 has 16 amino acids. The CDR3 sequence is CASSYKGPKAGNTIYF. The CDR3 DNA reads as TGTGCCAGCAGTTACAAGGGGCCAAAGGCCGGAAACACCATATATTTT.

The gene calls are TRBV30 and TRBJ2-3; 9 bases map to TRBD2. V lost 2 bases to trimming and J lost 2 bases; unmatched junction nucleotides: 23. CDR1 is GTSNPN and CDR2 is SVGIG in the germline V gene (reference sequence). The CDR3 runs to 21 residues. Here the CDR3 DNA reads TGTGCCTGGAGTACCGCATTTGGCGGGAGGGCCCATGGGGGGTCCACAGATACGCAGTATTTT. This gives the protein CAWSTAFGGRAHGGSTDTQYF. Together with reference TRBV30 and TRBJ2-3, the CDR3 gives the full variable domain: SQTIHQWPATLVQPVGSPLSLECTVEGTSNPNLYWYRQAAGRGLQLLFYSVGIGQISSEVPQNLSASRPQDRQFILSSKKLLLSDSGFYLCAWSTAFGGRAHGGSTDTQYFGPGTRLTVL.

This clone has a count of ten or more. The chain uses TRBV21-1 and TRBJ2-1. TRBV21-1 is classified as a pseudogene. This CDR3 comprises 15 residues. CDR3 protein: CASSPWERGAHEQFF. In DNA, the CDR3 is TGTGCCAGCAGCCCCTGGGAGAGGGGGGCCCATGAGCAGTTCTTC.

The chain employs TRBV5-6 and TRBJ2-1; TRBD2 matches at 10 bases. Per the germline V gene, CDR1 is SGHDT and CDR2 is YYEEEE. This CDR3 has 16 residues. V was pared by 1 base and J by 6 bases, with 7 bases of the junction left unmatched. DNA for the CDR3: TGTGCCAGCAGCTTGACTAGCGGGGAGGGGCGCAATGAGCAGTTCTTC. It codes for CASSLTSGEGRNEQFF.

V and J are TRBV11-1 and TRBJ2-2; 11 nucleotides match TRBD2. J lost 6 bases, V lost 3 bases, and 3 bases had no gene match. CDR1 and CDR2 (germline): SGHAT, FQDESV (reference sequence). This CDR3 is built from 15 residues. The CDR3 DNA is TGTGCCAGCAGCTTCCGACTAGCGGGACCCGGGGAGCTGTTTTTT. It specifies CASSFRLAGPGELFF.

The gene calls are TRBV6-2 or TRBV6-3 and TRBJ1-5; possibly TRBD1 for D (6 bases). Germline lookup yields CDR1 MNHEY and CDR2 SVGEGT. Trimming pared 2 bases from V and 5 bases from J, leaving 13 bases between. This CDR3 is built from 15 residues. This CDR3 reads CASSYAGGSDQPQHF. The CDR3 DNA reads as TGTGCCAGCAGTTACGCTGGGGGCTCGGATCAGCCCCAGCATTTT.

The CDR3 region is CASSSRGRGYNQPQHF. As DNA, the CDR3 is TGTGCCAGTAGTAGCAGGGGGCGAGGCTACAATCAGCCCCAGCATTTT. The chain combines TRBV19 with TRBJ1-5; 8 positions agree with TRBD1. V lost 4 bases to trimming and J lost 3 bases; unmatched junction nucleotides: 8. The CDR3 covers 16 residues. Germline values: CDR1 LNHDA, CDR2 SQIVND (reference sequence).

The chain uses TRBV19 and TRBJ2-5, with TRBD1 matching 7 bases. CDR1 LNHDA and CDR2 SQIVND come from the germline V gene (reference sequence). Unmatched junction bases numbered 6, after V lost 6 bases and J lost 2 bases. The CDR3 consists of 14 residues. The CDR3 loop is CASRRGDSQETQYF. The CDR3 bases are TGTGCCAGTAGGCGTGGGGACAGTCAAGAGACCCAGTACTTC.

The chain employs TRBV14 and TRBJ1-2; weak D call: TRBD1 (5 bases). The germline V and J ends were trimmed by 1 base and 0 bases, with 15 bases remaining between them. CDR1 is SGHDN, CDR2 FVKESK, per germline. The CDR3 has 17 residues. CDR3 bases: TGTGCCAGCAGCCAAGTCATTTCGGGGGGAGCTAACTATGGCTACACCTTC. Protein product: CASSQVISGGANYGYTF.

The V call is TRBV3-1 (or the pseudogene TRBV3-2), the J call TRBJ2-3; 8 nucleotides align to TRBD2. J was trimmed by 0 bases and V by 1 base; bases with no gene match: 6. The CDR3 spans 17 residues. Germline V gene lookup returns CDR1 LGHDT and CDR2 YNNKEL (reference sequence). This CDR3 reads CASSQVLAGTSTDTQYF. The DNA for the CDR3 is TGTGCCAGCAGCCAAGTTTTAGCGGGGACTAGCACAGATACGCAGTATTTT.

A single count supports this clone. The V and J genes are TRBV30 and TRBJ2-5; 11 bases agree with TRBD1. The J segment lost 1 base and the V segment lost 3 bases, leaving 1 base of the junction unmatched. The CDR3 is 14 residues long. Germline loops: CDR1 GTSNPN, CDR2 SVGIG (reference sequence). This CDR3 is CAWSGQGAQETQYF. The CDR3 DNA reads TGTGCCTGGAGCGGACAGGGGGCCCAAGAGACCCAGTACTTC. Full variable domain (missing parts from reference TRBV30 and TRBJ2-5): SQTIHQWPATLVQPVGSPLSLECTVEGTSNPNLYWYRQAAGRGLQLLFYSVGIGQISSEVPQNLSASRPQDRQFILSSKKLLLSDSGFYLCAWSGQGAQETQYFGPGTRLLVL.

V and J are TRBV11-3 and TRBJ2-2; the match to TRBD2 covers 7 bases. The ends lost 3 bases at V and 7 bases at J; junction bases unmatched: 2. This CDR3 contains 13 residues. Germline V CDR1 and CDR2: SGHNT, YENEEA. CDR3 amino acids: CASSLREHGELFF. In nucleotides, the CDR3 is TGTGCCAGCAGCTTGCGGGAGCACGGGGAGCTGTTTTTT.

A single count supports this clone. CDR3 coding DNA: TGTGCCAGCAAACCGGGACTGATTAATGAAAAACTGTTTTTT. It is translated as CASKPGLINEKLFF. V and J are TRBV6-5 and TRBJ1-4, with a tentative D call TRBD1 (5 bases). Germline CDR1 MNHEY, CDR2 SVGAGI. V was shortened by 7 bases and J by 4 bases, with 13 bases between the two germline ends. This CDR3 is 14 amino acids long.

The chain has TRBV5-1 and TRBJ2-2, with D possibly being TRBD2 (6 bases). Trimming left V 7 bases short and J 1 base short, with 8 bases between. The CDR3 is made up of 13 amino acids. CDR1 and CDR2 from the germline V gene are SGHRS and YFSETQ. DNA for the CDR3: TGCGCCAGCGGGACTTTGAACACCGGGGAGCTGTTTTTT. Its translation: CASGTLNTGELFF.

V gene TRBV28 combines with J gene TRBJ2-2; 10 positions match TRBD1. After removal of 4 bases from V and 4 bases from J, the junction contained 3 bases not matched to a gene. The length of the CDR3 is 15 residues. Germline assignment: CDR1 MDHEN and CDR2 SYDVKM. The CDR3 DNA reads TGTGCCAGCAGTTGGGGACAGGGGTTCACCGGGGAGCTGTTTTTT. Translating it yields CASSWGQGFTGELFF.

The rearrangement joins TRBV9 to TRBJ1-3; no firm D call. V lost 0 bases to trimming and J lost 0 bases, with 4 bases between them. This CDR3 is built from 14 residues. Germline assignment: CDR1 SGDLS and CDR2 YYNGEE. The CDR3 spells CASSVESSGNTIYF. In nucleotides, the CDR3 is TGTGCCAGCAGCGTAGAGTCCTCTGGAAACACCATATATTTT.

J is TRBJ2-2 and V is TRBV27, with 8 bases lining up with TRBD2. This CDR3 has 15 residues. After removal of 2 bases from V and 5 bases from J, the junction contained 4 bases not matched to a gene. Germline values: CDR1 MNHEY, CDR2 SMNVEV (reference sequence). The CDR3 DNA reads as TGTGCCAGCAGTTTAGCGGGGGGACTTACCGGGGAGCTGTTTTTT. Residues: CASSLAGGLTGELFF.

This clone has only one observation. V and J are TRBV19 and TRBJ1-2; no reliable D call. The CDR3 extends over 15 amino acids. Trimming removed 5 bases at V and 2 bases at J, with 15 bases between. Per the germline V gene, CDR1 is LNHDA and CDR2 is SQIVND (reference sequence). The CDR3 DNA sequence: TGTGCCAGTAGTCTGAGAGGACGGAGCAACTATGGCTACACCTTC. Amino acid sequence: CASSLRGRSNYGYTF.

The chain has TRBV6-5 and TRBJ2-2; D is unclear. The V end was cut by 6 bases, the J end by 13 bases, with 12 bases between. Germline V gene sequence: CDR1 MNHEY, CDR2 SVGAGI. The CDR3 has 11 residues. CDR3 in amino acids: CASRSGVGLFF. The CDR3 nucleotides are TGTGCCAGCAGGAGTGGGGTCGGGCTGTTTTTT.

This chain connects TRBV27 to TRBJ2-7, with D tentatively TRBD2 (6 bases). The V and J ends lost 3 bases and 2 bases respectively, with 14 bases between them. This CDR3 spans 15 amino acids. From germline, CDR1 is MNHEY and CDR2 SMNVEV (reference sequence). As DNA, the CDR3 is TGTGCCAGCAGTTTTGGGTGGCGGGGCCCCTACGAGCAGTACTTC. This encodes CASSFGWRGPYEQYF.

J is TRBJ2-1 and V is TRBV29-1; no clear D gene. V dropped 4 bases and J dropped 7 bases, with 8 bases sitting between them. Germline V gene sequence: CDR1 SQVTM, CDR2 ANQGSEA. This CDR3 is built from 11 residues. The CDR3 is CSVVWANEQFF. The CDR3 DNA reads as TGCAGCGTTGTTTGGGCGAATGAGCAGTTCTTC.

The CDR3 DNA sequence: TGTGCCAGCAGCGTAGGGGGCGACAGGGATGAAAAACTGTTTTTT. It encodes CASSVGGDRDEKLFF. The chain carries TRBV9 and TRBJ1-4; 7 nucleotides line up with TRBD1. Germline values: CDR1 SGDLS, CDR2 YYNGEE. The CDR3 has 15 amino acids. Trimming cost V 0 bases and J 6 bases; bases outside gene matches: 5. Looking up the rest from reference TRBV9 and TRBJ1-4 gives the full variable domain: DSGVTQTPKHLITATGQRVTLRCSPRSGDLSVYWYQQSLDQGLQFLIQYYNGEERAKGNILERFSAQQFPDLHSELNLSSLELGDSALYFCASSVGGDRDEKLFFGSGTQLSVL.

The chain employs TRBV30 and TRBJ1-2; a possible D gene is TRBD1 (6 bases). Trimming cost V 2 bases and J 8 bases, with 12 bases left between them. This CDR3 is 12 amino acids long. Germline values: CDR1 GTSNPN, CDR2 SVGIG (reference sequence). CDR3 residues: CAWSIGGAGYTF. The CDR3 region has the DNA TGTGCCTGGAGTATTGGGGGGGCCGGCTACACCTTC.

V usage is TRBV27 and J usage is TRBJ2-2; D not resolved. The CDR3 is made up of 15 amino acids. CDR1 is MNHEY and CDR2 is SMNVEV in the germline V gene (reference sequence). V gave up 5 bases and J gave up 5 bases, with 15 bases separating them. CDR3 sequence reads: CASSRQWPYTGELFF. As DNA, the CDR3 is TGTGCCAGCAGTCGACAATGGCCGTATACCGGGGAGCTGTTTTTT.